This T cell receptor (beta chain) was sequenced for a study of CD4 T cells in relation to SARS-CoV-2 and coronaviruses. Study context: TCR beta CDR3s were sequenced after 10-day antigen culture of PBMCs.

The V gene lost 0 bases and the J gene lost 4 bases, with 12 bases spanning the gap. From germline, CDR1 is SGHDN and CDR2 FVKESK. CDR3 length: 15 amino acids. Only in-frame clones appear in the TCRdb table, and some are missing; sequencing was by immunoSEQ multiplex PCR. Of around 16,000 clones in the sample, around four fifths were seen once. CD4+ T cells from unexposed donors were obtained before the COVID-19 pandemic (2011-2018). Isolation of CD4+ T cells took place after about 9 days in culture. Testing used SARS-CoV-2 S/N and four cold-coronavirus spikes on unexposed-donor CD4+ T cells, cells permitting. In the case of this clone: As yet, its antigen is unknown.

This receptor was obtained from a human donor in good health. Sequencing was performed on CD4+ T cells from PBMCs, cultured in vitro. The chain is built from TRBV14 and TRBJ1-1; the D gene is possibly TRBD1 (6 bases). CDR3: CASSQESRGGTEAFF. DNA for the CDR3: TGTGCCAGCAGCCAAGAGAGCAGGGGAGGCACTGAAGCTTTCTTT.